Listed here are 13 T cell receptor beta chains from one sample, sequenced in a study of blood T cell repertoires in COVID-19. Sequencing was performed with immunoSEQ multiplex PCR; in TCRdb, only in-frame clones are kept and a portion is missing. In the table there are around 260,000 clones, around 89% of which are singletons. The sequenced material came from peripheral blood. These receptors were taken from a man aged 25 to 45 with acute or convalescent COVID-19.

The chain carries TRBV28 and TRBJ1-4; D ambiguous. Germline assignment: CDR1 MDHEN and CDR2 SYDVKM. V was cut by 3 bases and J by 3 bases, with 11 bases left in between. This CDR3 has 15 residues. The CDR3 loop is CASSLPIAANEKLFF. The CDR3 DNA sequence: TGTGCCAGCAGTTTGCCCATAGCAGCTAATGAAAAACTGTTTTTT.

The chain combines TRBV18 with TRBJ2-3, with TRBD1 identical over 8 bases. This CDR3 is built from 14 residues. Germline lookup yields CDR1 KGHSH and CDR2 LQKENI. V shed 3 bases and J 4 bases; nucleotides not matched to a gene: 3. DNA for the CDR3: TGTGCCAGCTCACCGGGCAGGGGGCCAGATACGCAGTATTTT. Translated, it gives CASSPGRGPDTQYF. Complete variable domain (other parts from reference TRBV18 and TRBJ2-3): NAGVMQNPRHLVRRRGQEARLRCSPMKGHSHVYWYRQLPEEGLKFMVYLQKENIIDESGMPKERFSAEFPKEGPSILRIQQVVRGDSAAYFCASSPGRGPDTQYFGPGTRLTVL.

J is TRBJ2-1 and V is TRBV2; D unresolved. The V end lost 3 bases, the J end lost 0 bases, and 6 bases lay between the germline ends. Germline V gene lookup returns CDR1 SNHLY and CDR2 FYNNEI. The CDR3 covers 14 residues. This chain's CDR3 is CASSDESSYNEQFF. The CDR3 region has the DNA TGTGCCAGCAGTGATGAGAGCTCCTACAATGAGCAGTTCTTC.

The gene calls are TRBV5-1 and TRBJ2-7, with 14 bases fitting TRBD2. V gave up 3 bases and J gave up 0 bases; unmatched junction bases: 5. The germline V gene encodes CDR1 SGHRS and CDR2 YFSETQ. The CDR3 length is 17 residues. The CDR3 sequence: CASSSGLAGVFSYEQYF. The CDR3 coding sequence is TGCGCCAGCAGCTCGGGACTAGCGGGAGTTTTCTCCTACGAGCAGTACTTC.

V is TRBV3-1 (or the pseudogene TRBV3-2) and J is TRBJ1-1; 10 nucleotides match TRBD1. Germline CDR1 reads LGHDT; CDR2 reads YNNKEL (reference sequence). The CDR3 consists of 15 residues. V lost 9 bases, J lost 1 base, and 8 bases stayed unmatched. The CDR3 is CASSGTGVRNTEAFF. CDR3 bases: TGTGCCAGTTCCGGGACAGGGGTTAGGAACACTGAAGCTTTCTTT.

V gene TRBV2 combines with J gene TRBJ1-5, with 7 bases lining up with TRBD1. Trimming removed 8 bases from V and 7 bases from J; junction bases left unmatched: 8. Germline lookup yields CDR1 SNHLY and CDR2 FYNNEI. The CDR3 consists of 13 residues. In DNA form, the CDR3 reads TGTGCCAGCGACAGGGAATTTGGGCAGCCCCAGCATTTT. It encodes CASDREFGQPQHF.

CDR3 in DNA: TGTGCCAGCAGCAAAGTAGAAATTCGGCGGGAATACAGCTCCTACAATGAGCAGTTCTTC. Translation gives CASSKVEIRREYSSYNEQFF. This chain uses TRBV21-1 with TRBJ2-1; TRBD2 reflects the table's D call only, with no check against the DNA. TRBV21-1 is a known pseudogene. CDR3 length: 20 residues.

The genes are TRBV2 and TRBJ2-3, with D perhaps TRBD2 (6 bases). Per the germline V gene, CDR1 is SNHLY and CDR2 is FYNNEI. CDR3 length: 16 amino acids. The germline V and J ends were trimmed by 6 bases and 4 bases, with 20 bases remaining between them. CDR3 residues: CASSATGVLIADTQYF. CDR3 nucleotides: TGTGCCAGCAGCGCCACGGGAGTCCTAATCGCAGATACGCAGTATTTT.

The chain combines TRBV12-3 or TRBV12-4 with TRBJ1-5, with no clear D. The CDR3 consists of 12 residues. The V end lost 4 bases, the J end lost 5 bases, and 6 bases lay between the germline ends. CDR3 nucleotide sequence: TGTGCCAGCAGTTCAGATTATCAGCCCCAGCATTTT. Its translation is CASSSDYQPQHF.

Comment on this clone: Distinct nucleotide sequences in the sample also encode this CDR3. In DNA, the CDR3 is TGTGCCACCAGCCGGGACAGGGGGAGGGAGACCCAGTACTTC. As protein: CATSRDRGRETQYF. The J gene is TRBJ2-5, the V gene TRBV15, with TRBD1 identical over 11 bases. V was clipped by 5 bases and J by 5 bases; unmatched bases: 4. Germline CDR1 and CDR2: LNHNV and YYDKDF (reference sequence). The CDR3 totals 14 residues.

This clone came up once. The genes are TRBV3-1 (or the pseudogene TRBV3-2) and TRBJ1-1; 7 positions agree with TRBD1. CDR1 LGHDT and CDR2 YNNKEL come from the germline V gene (reference sequence). Trimming took 3 bases from V and 6 from J; bases not matched to a gene: 7. The CDR3 contains 14 residues. The CDR3 DNA reads TGTGCCAGCAGCCAGCAAACAGGGGACCCTGAAGCTTTCTTT. Protein sequence: CASSQQTGDPEAFF.

The gene calls are TRBV19 and TRBJ2-2; possible D gene TRBD1, 5 bases. Germline CDR1 LNHDA, CDR2 SQIVND (reference sequence). The V end lost 4 bases, the J end lost 4 bases, and 13 bases lay between the germline ends. This CDR3 is 15 amino acids long. This chain's CDR3 is CASSSGGQSTGELFF. In DNA, the CDR3 is TGTGCCAGTAGTAGCGGCGGACAAAGCACCGGGGAGCTGTTTTTT. Filled out from reference TRBV19 and TRBJ2-2, the complete variable domain reads DGGITQSPKYLFRKEGQNVTLSCEQNLNHDAMYWYRQDPGQGLRLIYYSQIVNDFQKGDIAEGYSVSREKKESFPLTVTSAQKNPTAFYLCASSSGGQSTGELFFGEGSRLTVL.

V usage is TRBV7-8 and J usage is TRBJ2-1, with D perhaps matching TRBD1 (5 bases). Germline CDR1 SGHVS, CDR2 FQNEAQ. The length of the CDR3 is 15 residues. Trimming pared 2 bases from V and 5 bases from J, leaving 13 bases between. The CDR3 nucleotides read TGTGCCAGCAGCTTATGGGGTAAGGACAACAATGAGCAGTTCTTC. It yields the protein CASSLWGKDNNEQFF. Together with reference TRBV7-8 and TRBJ2-1, the CDR3 gives the full variable domain: GAGVSQSPRYKVAKRGQDVALRCDPISGHVSLFWYQQALGQGPEFLTYFQNEAQLDKSGLPSDRFFAERPEGSVSTLKIQRTQQEDSAVYLCASSLWGKDNNEQFFGPGTRLTVL.